A single sample is the source of the 28 T cell receptor beta chains below, sequenced in a study of T cell responses to AZD1222 COVID-19 vaccine. Here immunoSEQ multiplex PCR was the method, and the copy in TCRdb shows in-frame clones only, minus some. The sample records 150,000 to 200,000 clones, 80% to 95% being singletons. The specimen comprised peripheral blood, sampled 28 days after the second AZD1222 dose. These receptors were taken from an adult who received the AZD1222 COVID-19 vaccine.

V is TRBV3-1 (or the pseudogene TRBV3-2) and J is TRBJ2-7; D is possibly TRBD1 (6 bases). Germline assignment: CDR1 LGHDT and CDR2 YNNKEL (reference sequence). The CDR3 loop spans 16 amino acids. V lost 1 base to trimming and J lost 3 bases, with 16 bases between them. The CDR3 DNA reads TGTGCCAGCAGCCAAGGGACAGCGATTAGAAGCTACGAGCAGTACTTC. It is translated as CASSQGTAIRSYEQYF.

The chain is built from TRBV5-3 and TRBJ2-5; D is unclear. TRBV5-3 is assigned to the ORF class and has an uncertain function. The CDR3 has 13 residues. V lost 1 base and J lost 2, with 6 bases in between. CDR3 sequence (DNA): TGTGCCAGAAGCTTGTTAGTACAAGAGACCCAGTACTTC. This encodes CARSLLVQETQYF.

V gene TRBV28 combines with J gene TRBJ1-3; D remains ambiguous. Germline values: CDR1 MDHEN, CDR2 SYDVKM. This CDR3 region has 16 residues. Trimming removed 2 bases from V and 0 bases from J, with 11 bases in between. The CDR3 spells CASSLSPASSGNTIYF. CDR3 sequence (DNA): TGTGCCAGCAGTTTAAGCCCGGCGAGCTCTGGAAACACCATATATTTT.

This clone has just a few counts. This sequence joins TRBV12-3 or TRBV12-4 and TRBJ1-2, with D possibly TRBD1 on 6 matching bases. Trimming pared 5 bases from V and 4 bases from J, leaving 11 bases between. The CDR3 spans 13 residues. The CDR3 loop reads CASSIQGSYGYTF. DNA for the CDR3: TGTGCCAGCAGTATACAGGGTTCCTATGGCTACACCTTC.

This chain uses TRBV24-1 with TRBJ2-5; 9 nucleotides align to TRBD2. CDR1 and CDR2 (germline): KGHDR, SFDVKD. This CDR3 region has 16 residues. V lost 2 bases and J lost 5; bases outside the gene matches: 8. CDR3 region: CATSDSQREVGETQYF. The CDR3 nucleotides read TGTGCCACCAGTGATTCTCAGCGGGAGGTCGGGGAGACCCAGTACTTC.

The chain uses TRBV6-1 and TRBJ2-7; no definite D call. CDR3 length equals 12 residues. Per germline, CDR1 MNHNS and CDR2 SASEGT. V was clipped by 3 bases and J by 3 bases, with 6 bases between them. CDR3 sequence (DNA): TGTGCCAGCAGTGAGATCCTCTACGAGCAGTACTTC. Translating it yields CASSEILYEQYF.

This rearrangement joins TRBV3-1 (or the pseudogene TRBV3-2) to TRBJ1-1; the match to TRBD1 covers 7 bases. The CDR3 covers 21 residues. V was pared by 0 bases and J by 0 bases, with 19 bases of the junction left unmatched. The germline V gene encodes CDR1 LGHDT and CDR2 YNNKEL (reference sequence). The CDR3 sequence: CASSQEDGIGFSGQMNTEAFF. CDR3 nucleotides: TGTGCCAGCAGCCAAGAGGATGGCATTGGCTTTTCGGGACAGATGAACACTGAAGCTTTCTTT.

The chain combines TRBV2 with TRBJ1-3; D not resolved. Germline values: CDR1 SNHLY, CDR2 FYNNEI. This CDR3 is 13 amino acids long. The V end was cut by 11 bases, the J end by 4 bases, with 15 bases between. CDR3 sequence: CAVDRAGGNTIYF. CDR3 coding DNA: TGTGCCGTCGATAGAGCGGGAGGAAACACCATATATTTT.

In its sample, this clone was seen once. The chain carries TRBV6-5 and TRBJ2-7, with TRBD1 as a possible D gene (6 bases). This CDR3 is built from 15 residues. CDR1 is MNHEY, CDR2 SVGAGI, per germline. Trimming stripped 2 bases from V and 3 bases from J, with 14 bases between. The CDR3 coding sequence is TGTGCCAGCAGTTACAAGGGGGACAAAGGCTACGAGCAGTACTTC. This translates into CASSYKGDKGYEQYF.

The chain is built from TRBV29-1 and TRBJ2-5; 8 nucleotides align to TRBD1. Germline V gene data show CDR1 as SQVTM and CDR2 as ANQGSEA. After removal of 3 bases from V and 1 base from J, the junction contained 4 bases not matched to a gene. This CDR3 is built from 14 residues. This CDR3 reads CSVDRQGRQETQYF. The CDR3 bases are TGCAGCGTTGATCGACAGGGGCGCCAAGAGACCCAGTACTTC.

The chain joins TRBV5-1 to TRBJ1-6; D remains unclear. CDR3 length: 15 residues. The germline CDR1 and CDR2 sequences are SGHRS and YFSETQ. Trimming shortened V by 0 bases and J by 5 bases, and 9 bases separated the two germline ends. The CDR3 DNA sequence: TGCGCCAGCAGCTTGGCGGGGATAAATAATTCACCCCTCCACTTT. This translates into CASSLAGINNSPLHF.

The chain employs TRBV5-8 and TRBJ1-2; D is unresolved. In germline, CDR1 is SGHTS, CDR2 YDEGEE. The length of the CDR3 is 16 residues. The V end was cut by 1 base, the J end by 4 bases, with 17 bases between. The DNA of the CDR3 is TGTGCCAGCAGCTTGATGGGTCCCGGAAGAGGCTATGGCTACACCTTC. Amino acids: CASSLMGPGRGYGYTF.

The J gene is TRBJ2-3, the V gene TRBV3-1 (or the pseudogene TRBV3-2); 9 nucleotides match TRBD2. The CDR3 totals 16 residues. J gave up 1 base and V 5 bases, and 7 bases lay outside the gene matches. Looked up from germline, CDR1 is LGHDT and CDR2 is YNNKEL (reference sequence). This chain's CDR3 is CASSGRVAGGTDTQYF. The CDR3 DNA sequence: TGTGCCAGCAGCGGGCGGGTAGCGGGGGGCACAGATACGCAGTATTTT.

The V and J genes are TRBV6-2 or TRBV6-3 and TRBJ2-3; D gene ambiguous. The CDR3 length is 12 residues. The V gene's germline CDR1 is MNHEY and CDR2 SVGEGT. Trimming shortened V by 4 bases and J by 4 bases, and 6 bases separated the two germline ends. Written as DNA, the CDR3 is TGTGCCAGCAGTTCCCAGTCAGATACGCAGTATTTT. Protein product: CASSSQSDTQYF.

V is TRBV28 and J is TRBJ2-7, with 7 bases lining up with TRBD2. V trimming: 7 bases; J trimming: 2 bases; junction bases outside the gene matches: 8. This CDR3 contains 14 residues. Germline CDR1 reads MDHEN; CDR2 reads SYDVKM. CDR3 in DNA: TGTGCCAGCATTAGGGCGGGAGTAACCTACGAGCAGTACTTC. This sequence encodes CASIRAGVTYEQYF.

The chain combines TRBV6-2 or TRBV6-3 with TRBJ2-7; D possibly corresponds to TRBD2 (6 bases). Trimming cost V 2 bases and J 7 bases, with 18 bases left between them. The CDR3 has 15 residues. Per the germline V gene, CDR1 is MNHEY and CDR2 is SVGEGT. CDR3 loop: CASSYGGEDYREQYF. In nucleotides, the CDR3 is TGTGCCAGCAGTTACGGGGGAGAGGACTATCGGGAGCAGTACTTC.

This sequence joins TRBV5-1 and TRBJ2-7, with TRBD2 matching 15 bases. The CDR3 length is 17 residues. Losses at the gene ends were 0 bases for V and 5 bases for J; bases not matched to a gene: 6. From germline, CDR1 is SGHRS and CDR2 YFSETQ. The CDR3 nucleotides read TGCGCCAGCAGCTTGGAAAGGACTAGCGGGGGGGCTAACGAGCAGTACTTC. It specifies CASSLERTSGGANEQYF.

The rearrangement joins TRBV7-4 to TRBJ2-7; TRBD1 matches 7 bases. This CDR3 spans 15 amino acids. V gave up 6 bases and J gave up 2 bases; unmatched junction bases: 10. Per germline, CDR1 SGHVT and CDR2 SQSDAQ. The CDR3 region is CASSRTGTVPYEQYF. The CDR3 coding sequence is TGTGCCAGCAGTCGAACCGGGACAGTGCCCTACGAGCAGTACTTC.

The rearrangement links TRBV28 to TRBJ1-5, with D perhaps matching TRBD1 (6 bases). This CDR3 comprises 14 residues. Germline V gene lookup returns CDR1 MDHEN and CDR2 SYDVKM. V was pared by 6 bases and J by 3 bases, with 12 bases between. In DNA, the CDR3 is TGTGCCAGCAGGAAGGGGGGCCCCAATCAGCCCCAGCATTTT. Its translation: CASRKGGPNQPQHF.

The chain carries TRBV7-2 and TRBJ2-1; tentative D call: TRBD2 (5 bases). The CDR3 is 11 amino acids. V shed 5 bases and J shed 12 bases, with 11 bases lying between them. Germline V CDR1 and CDR2: SGHTA, FQGNSA. In DNA, the CDR3 is TGTGCCAGCAGCCCGAAACTAGTGCAGTTCTTC. Protein product: CASSPKLVQFF.

This sequence joins TRBV6-6 and TRBJ1-4, with TRBD1 as a possible D gene (6 bases). Per the germline V gene, CDR1 is MNHNY and CDR2 is SVGAGI (reference sequence). Trimming left V 7 bases short and J 8 bases short, with 17 bases between. The CDR3 contains 14 residues. The CDR3 coding sequence is TGTGCCAGCAAACTGGACAGCCTTGGCGAAAAACTGTTTTTT. Its protein is CASKLDSLGEKLFF.

CDR3 residues: CAISVPSSYEQYF. CDR3 coding DNA: TGTGCCATCAGTGTGCCGAGCTCCTACGAGCAGTACTTC. The V call is TRBV10-3, the J call TRBJ2-7, with no clear D. Germline CDR1 reads ENHRY; CDR2 reads SYGVKD. CDR3 length: 13 residues. V shed 4 bases and J shed 0 bases, with 7 bases lying between them.

The rearrangement uses TRBV18 and TRBJ2-7; TRBD1 agrees at 7 bases. J gave up 5 bases and V 5 bases, and 12 bases lay outside the gene matches. The V gene's germline CDR1 is KGHSH and CDR2 LQKENI. The CDR3 extends over 15 amino acids. The CDR3 DNA sequence: TGTGCCAGCTCAGTACACAGGGGTAAATTTGACGAGCAGTACTTC. Its protein is CASSVHRGKFDEQYF.

As DNA, the CDR3 is TGTGCCAGCAGCCAGCAACAGGGGCTTACCTACGAGCAGTACTTC. It encodes CASSQQQGLTYEQYF. The chain couples TRBV7-3 to TRBJ2-7; 7 positions agree with TRBD1. V shed 5 bases and J 2 bases; nucleotides not matched to a gene: 9. The CDR3 extends over 15 amino acids. Germline V gene sequence: CDR1 SGHTA, CDR2 FQGTGA.

V usage is TRBV28 and J usage is TRBJ2-1; 7 bases line up with TRBD1. This CDR3 has 14 amino acids. The germline V gene encodes CDR1 MDHEN and CDR2 SYDVKM. The trim removed 3 bases at V and 9 bases at J, leaving 8 bases unmatched. DNA of the CDR3: TGTGCCAGCAGTTTCCCGACAGGGAAAGGTGAGCAGTTCTTC. Amino acid sequence: CASSFPTGKGEQFF.

The chain has TRBV10-1 and TRBJ1-6; D may be TRBD1 (5 bases). There are 15 residues in the CDR3. Germline V gives CDR1 WNHNN, CDR2 SYGVQD (reference sequence). V lost 3 bases to trimming and J lost 7 bases, with 13 bases between them. CDR3 nucleotide sequence: TGCGCCAGCAGTGATGCGGGGCTCGGGAATTCACCCCTCCACTTT. This translates into CASSDAGLGNSPLHF.

The chain links TRBV3-1 (or the pseudogene TRBV3-2) to TRBJ2-5; 10 bases line up with TRBD1. In germline, CDR1 is LGHDT, CDR2 YNNKEL (reference sequence). The CDR3 sequence is 16 residues long. V shed 4 bases, J shed 3 bases, and the junction held 8 bases outside the gene matches. The CDR3, as DNA: TGTGCCAGCAGCCTACCGACAGGGGGCTTGAAAGAGACCCAGTACTTC. Residues: CASSLPTGGLKETQYF.

This sequence joins TRBV7-3 and TRBJ2-5, with 8 bases fitting TRBD2. The junction had 9 bases not matched to a gene; V was cut back by 4 bases and J by 5 bases. CDR1 and CDR2 from the germline V gene are SGHTA and FQGTGA. The CDR3 contains 15 residues. In DNA form, the CDR3 reads TGTGCCAGCAGCTCCACGGGACTAGACTATGAGACCCAGTACTTC. It translates to CASSSTGLDYETQYF.